This T cell receptor (beta chain) was sequenced in a study of blood T cells in healthy people across ages. Across the study: Per two T cells, template switching captured roughly one barcoded beta molecule.

Study-wide findings and caveats: Older individuals had lower TCR beta diversity per million T cells (the decline was roughly linear).

After removal of 1 base from V and 2 bases from J, the junction contained 9 bases not matched to a gene. The CDR3 loop spans 17 amino acids. Germline CDR1 reads LGHNA; CDR2 reads YNFKEQ. To note about this clonotype: Its antigen is currently unknown.

The use of a sample-barcoded 5' primer and a J-beta primer mix characterized a second PCR of roughly 7 to 11 cycles. Tagging of each cDNA molecule was performed by a template-switch adaptor with 12 random nucleotides. TCRdb redid the calling of the 5' RACE reads with MiXCR, one entry per CDR3 protein. The data contain approximately 1,700,000 distinct CDR3 sequences, approximately 40% of them singletons. In terms of origin and age, donors were healthy Caucasian individuals from Russia aged 6 to 90. The V call is TRBV4-2, the J call TRBJ1-2; 8 bases align to TRBD1. Sequenced sample: blood. This clonotype originated in a human donor in good health. The CDR3 region has the DNA TGTGCCAGCAGCCAAGGGGACCGGGACAGGACCAACTATGGCTACACCTTC. It translates to CASSQGDRDRTNYGYTF.